The 28 T cell receptor beta chains reported below all come from one sample, sequenced in a study of a mutant IDH1 vaccine in newly diagnosed glioma. Assay used: immunoSEQ multiplex PCR; TCRdb lists only in-frame clones, some missing. The data hold 35,000 or so clones, with about four fifths observed a single time. These receptors have no known antigen. Documented time point: week 5, during vaccination. With topical imiquimod, each dose of the vaccine consisted of 300 ug of mutant IDH1 20-mer peptide. The specimen was PBMCs, collected from a glioma patient whose treatment included an IDH1 peptide vaccine. These receptors came from a man aged 30 to 45 with glioma.

V and J are TRBV7-9 and TRBJ1-5; D is unresolved. The V and J ends lost 6 bases and 0 bases respectively, with 6 bases between them. Germline values: CDR1 SEHNR, CDR2 FQNEAQ (reference sequence). The CDR3 length is 13 residues. The CDR3: CASRPASNQPQHF. For the CDR3, the DNA is TGTGCCAGCAGGCCAGCTAGCAATCAGCCCCAGCATTTT.

This clone has only a few counts. This chain connects TRBV6-5 to TRBJ2-1; 14 positions match TRBD2. The CDR3 totals 15 residues. After removal of 6 bases from V and 7 bases from J, the junction contained 5 bases not matched to a gene. In germline, CDR1 is MNHEY, CDR2 SVGAGI. CDR3 in amino acids: CASRGLAGGGNEQFF. In DNA, the CDR3 is TGTGCCAGCAGAGGACTAGCGGGAGGAGGGAATGAGCAGTTCTTC.

The CDR3 DNA reads TGCAGCGTTGAACTCGGACAGGCCAAAACCTACGAGCAGTACTTC. This gives the protein CSVELGQAKTYEQYF. The chain uses TRBV29-1 and TRBJ2-7; 7 positions agree with TRBD1. Germline V gives CDR1 SQVTM, CDR2 ANQGSEA. This CDR3 spans 15 amino acids. The V segment lost 2 bases and the J segment 2 bases; nucleotides outside the gene matches: 9.

The chain uses TRBV4-3 and TRBJ1-1; D call uncertain. The CDR3 is 14 residues long. Germline assignment: CDR1 LGHNA and CDR2 YSLEER. Between the trimmed V and J ends, which lost 0 bases and 4 bases, there was a span of 9 bases. CDR3 sequence: CASSQDPQATEAFF. The CDR3 DNA reads as TGCGCCAGCAGCCAAGATCCCCAGGCCACTGAAGCTTTCTTT.

The chain carries TRBV29-1 and TRBJ2-2; D remains ambiguous. The V gene's germline CDR1 is SQVTM and CDR2 ANQGSEA. The CDR3 is 16 amino acids. Trimming pared 5 bases from V and 2 bases from J, leaving 18 bases between. CDR3 coding DNA: TGCAGCGTTCTCCTCAACCGGGCCACCAACACCGGGGAGCTGTTTTTT. Translating gives CSVLLNRATNTGELFF.

The chain carries TRBV7-9 and TRBJ2-5; 9 bases are shared with TRBD1. Germline-derived CDR1 and CDR2 are SEHNR and FQNEAQ (reference sequence). V lost 6 bases and J lost 2; bases outside the gene matches: 7. The CDR3 consists of 15 residues. This chain's CDR3 is CASRSSGQGQETQYF. The CDR3 nucleotides are TGTGCCAGCAGATCTTCGGGACAGGGTCAAGAGACCCAGTACTTC.

V gene TRBV29-1 combines with J gene TRBJ1-1; D unclear. The CDR3 runs to 13 residues. Germline V lookup: CDR1 SQVTM, CDR2 ANQGSEA. Deletions cut 1 base from V and 2 bases from J, with 8 bases between. The CDR3 region is CSVEGSSNTEAFF. CDR3 coding DNA: TGCAGCGTTGAAGGGTCCAGTAACACTGAAGCTTTCTTT.

The rearrangement uses TRBV5-1 and TRBJ2-7, with 9 bases matching TRBD1. Germline V gene sequence: CDR1 SGHRS, CDR2 YFSETQ. The CDR3 extends over 14 amino acids. Trimming removed 4 bases from V and 7 bases from J; junction bases left unmatched: 9. DNA for the CDR3: TGCGCCAGCAGCCCGGGACAGGGCCTTCGGGAGCAGTACTTC. Its translation is CASSPGQGLREQYF.

V gene TRBV19 combines with J gene TRBJ2-1; D gene ambiguous. Germline V lookup: CDR1 LNHDA, CDR2 SQIVND (reference sequence). This CDR3 contains 11 residues. Deletions cut 4 bases from V and 5 bases from J, with 3 bases between. The CDR3 is CASSTDNEQFF. For the CDR3, the DNA is TGTGCCAGTAGTACCGACAATGAGCAGTTCTTC.

The chain carries TRBV4-1 and TRBJ1-4, with 8 bases matching TRBD1. Germline trimming cut 2 bases from V and 8 bases from J; bases unmatched to any gene: 7. This CDR3 has 15 residues. Germline V gene data show CDR1 as MGHRA and CDR2 as YSYEKL. CDR3 in amino acids: CASSQNQGAGEKLFF. The CDR3 coding sequence is TGCGCCAGCAGCCAAAACCAGGGGGCTGGGGAAAAACTGTTTTTT.

This chain joins TRBV21-1 and TRBJ2-3; the table's D call, TRBD2, has no DNA check behind it. TRBV21-1 is tagged as a pseudogene. The CDR3 has 15 residues. As DNA, the CDR3 is TGTGCCAGCAGCCCGGGTGGGGGAGGGCCAGATACGCAGTATTTT. Amino acid sequence: CASSPGGGGPDTQYF.

The chain combines TRBV10-3 with TRBJ2-4; possible D gene TRBD1, 6 bases. This CDR3 contains 14 residues. The germline CDR1 and CDR2 sequences are ENHRY and SYGVKD. Trimming shortened V by 0 bases and J by 5 bases, and 8 bases separated the two germline ends. Here the CDR3 reads CAISESNRENIQYF. The CDR3 nucleotides are TGTGCCATCAGTGAGTCTAACAGGGAAAACATTCAGTACTTC.

The chain carries TRBV7-2 and TRBJ2-1; 9 positions match TRBD2. V dropped 1 base and J dropped 2; count of bases not matched to a gene: 9. The CDR3 runs to 18 residues. Germline lookup yields CDR1 SGHTA and CDR2 FQGNSA. CDR3 amino acids: CASSLGVGLADAYNEQFF. CDR3 in DNA: TGTGCCAGCAGCTTAGGAGTGGGACTAGCCGACGCCTACAATGAGCAGTTCTTC.

The V gene is TRBV7-6, the J gene TRBJ1-1; maybe TRBD1 (5 bases). This CDR3 region has 14 residues. V shed 8 bases and J shed 0 bases, with 13 bases lying between them. Germline CDR1 and CDR2: SGHVS and FNYEAQ. For the CDR3, the DNA is TGTGCCAGCGTCTCGGGACGGCTGAACACTGAAGCTTTCTTT. It translates to CASVSGRLNTEAFF.

This chain connects TRBV4-1 to TRBJ2-3; TRBD2 matches 7 bases. CDR3 size: 16 residues. Losses at the gene ends were 1 base for V and 0 bases for J; bases not matched to a gene: 4. CDR1 MGHRA and CDR2 YSYEKL come from the germline V gene. The CDR3 reads CASSQARGSSTDTQYF. In DNA form, the CDR3 reads TGCGCCAGCAGCCAAGCCCGCGGGAGTAGCACAGATACGCAGTATTTT.

The rearrangement uses TRBV2 and TRBJ2-1, with 8 positions matching TRBD1. The CDR3 covers 13 residues. Germline-derived CDR1 and CDR2 are SNHLY and FYNNEI. V was clipped by 6 bases and J by 4 bases; unmatched bases: 2. The CDR3 DNA sequence: TGTGCCAGCAGGGGACAGGCATACAATGAGCAGTTCTTC. This encodes CASRGQAYNEQFF.

The chain couples TRBV30 to TRBJ2-5; D gene unclear. In germline, CDR1 is GTSNPN, CDR2 SVGIG (reference sequence). This CDR3 spans 12 amino acids. V dropped 0 bases and J dropped 5 bases, with 7 bases sitting between them. The CDR3 coding sequence is TGTGCCTGGAGTGTGGGTGAGGAGACCCAGTACTTC. Protein: CAWSVGEETQYF.

This rearrangement joins TRBV30 to TRBJ1-6; a weak D match, TRBD1 (5 bases). Germline V gene lookup returns CDR1 GTSNPN and CDR2 SVGIG (reference sequence). Trimming took 6 bases from V and 9 from J, leaving 18 bases between them. The CDR3 covers 14 residues. CDR3 DNA sequence: TGTGCCTGCGCAATCGGGGGAGAAGGTTCACCCCTCCACTTT. This translates into CACAIGGEGSPLHF.

This chain connects TRBV30 to TRBJ1-4; TRBD1 might be the D (5 bases). Germline values: CDR1 GTSNPN, CDR2 SVGIG (reference sequence). Between the trimmed V and J ends, which lost 5 bases and 7 bases, there was a span of 17 bases. The CDR3 totals 14 residues. The CDR3 here is CAWSNGGDREKLFF. The CDR3 nucleotides read TGTGCCTGGTCAAATGGGGGGGATCGTGAAAAACTGTTTTTT. Filled out from reference TRBV30 and TRBJ1-4, the complete variable domain reads SQTIHQWPATLVQPVGSPLSLECTVEGTSNPNLYWYRQAAGRGLQLLFYSVGIGQISSEVPQNLSASRPQDRQFILSSKKLLLSDSGFYLCAWSNGGDREKLFFGSGTQLSVL.

This clone occurred a few times. V gene TRBV7-3 combines with J gene TRBJ1-1; unclear D gene. Germline V CDR1 and CDR2: SGHTA, FQGTGA. This CDR3 region has 14 residues. Deletions cut 5 bases from V and 1 base from J, with 11 bases between. The CDR3 region has the DNA TGTGCCAGCAGCCCCACCGGAGGGAACACTGAAGCTTTCTTT. Protein sequence: CASSPTGGNTEAFF. Drawing the rest from reference TRBV7-3 and TRBJ1-1, the complete variable domain is GAGVSQTPSNKVTEKGKYVELRCDPISGHTALYWYRQSLGQGPEFLIYFQGTGAADDSGLPNDRFFAVRPEGSVSTLKIQRTERGDSAVYLCASSPTGGNTEAFFGQGTRLTVV.

This rearrangement joins TRBV7-9 to TRBJ1-4, with TRBD1 matching 9 bases. CDR1 and CDR2 (germline): SEHNR, FQNEAQ (reference sequence). The CDR3 runs to 16 residues. Unmatched junction bases numbered 5, after V lost 0 bases and J lost 6 bases. The CDR3 DNA is TGTGCCAGCAGCTTAGCGCGGACAGGGGTGGATGAAAAACTGTTTTTT. Translating it yields CASSLARTGVDEKLFF.

On this clone itself: In the same sample, other DNA sequences code for this CDR3. The chain has TRBV5-1 and TRBJ2-1; 11 nucleotides agree with TRBD2. From germline, CDR1 is SGHRS and CDR2 YFSETQ. The CDR3 contains 14 residues. J was trimmed by 5 bases and V by 4 bases; bases with no gene match: 2. As DNA, the CDR3 is TGCGCCAGCAGCCTGACTAGCGGGAACAATGAGCAGTTCTTC. Encoded protein: CASSLTSGNNEQFF.

This clone occurred a few times. This CDR3 reads CASSQTDVQPQHF. Written as DNA, the CDR3 is TGTGCCAGTTCACAGACAGACGTACAGCCCCAGCATTTT. The V call is TRBV19, the J call TRBJ1-5, with D perhaps TRBD1 (5 bases). The CDR3 runs to 13 residues. Germline CDR1 reads LNHDA; CDR2 reads SQIVND (reference sequence). V was shortened by 8 bases and J by 7 bases, with 15 bases between the two germline ends.

This sequence joins TRBV30 and TRBJ2-7, with 8 nucleotides matching TRBD2. The J segment lost 10 bases and the V segment lost 4 bases, leaving 15 bases of the junction unmatched. Per germline, CDR1 GTSNPN and CDR2 SVGIG (reference sequence). The CDR3 has 14 amino acids. DNA of the CDR3: TGTGCCTGGACTTCTGAAATAGCGGGGAGTAAACAGTACTTC. Translated: CAWTSEIAGSKQYF.

J is TRBJ1-5 and V is TRBV27, with D possibly TRBD1 on 5 matching bases. This CDR3 has 13 amino acids. V shed 6 bases and J shed 6 bases, with 12 bases lying between them. Germline CDR1 is MNHEY and CDR2 is SMNVEV (reference sequence). The CDR3 protein is CASSSQGVQPQHF. CDR3 DNA: TGTGCCAGCAGCTCCCAAGGGGTTCAGCCCCAGCATTTT.

Concerning this clone itself: Other DNA sequences of this sample code for an identical CDR3. V gene TRBV7-6 combines with J gene TRBJ2-7, with D maybe TRBD1 (6 bases). CDR1 and CDR2 (germline): SGHVS, FNYEAQ. The CDR3 is 12 amino acids. Trimming pared 5 bases from V and 5 bases from J, leaving 10 bases between. The DNA of the CDR3 is TGTGCCAGCAGCCTACAGGGTAACGAGCAGTACTTC. As protein: CASSLQGNEQYF. Full variable domain (missing parts from reference TRBV7-6 and TRBJ2-7): GAGVSQSPRYKVTKRGQDVALRCDPISGHVSLYWYRQALGQGPEFLTYFNYEAQQDKSGLPNDRFSAERPEGSISTLTIQRTEQRDSAMYRCASSLQGNEQYFGPGTRLTVT.

This rearrangement joins TRBV7-2 to TRBJ2-3; a possible D gene is TRBD2 (6 bases). The CDR3 sequence is 13 residues long. Germline CDR1 reads SGHTA; CDR2 reads FQGNSA. V was trimmed by 8 bases and J by 4 bases, leaving 13 bases between them. Here the CDR3 DNA reads TGTGCCAGCCCGAGGCGGGGTTCAGATACGCAGTATTTT. It yields the protein CASPRRGSDTQYF.

The genes are TRBV10-3 and TRBJ1-4; maybe TRBD1 (5 bases). The CDR3 sequence is 14 residues long. The ends were cut back, 0 bases at V and 7 bases at J, with 9 bases in the middle. Germline V gives CDR1 ENHRY, CDR2 SYGVKD. CDR3 protein: CAISESMQGEKLFF. The CDR3 region has the DNA TGTGCCATCAGTGAGTCGATGCAGGGTGAAAAACTGTTTTTT.